Presented here are 3 T cell receptor beta chains from one specimen sequenced in a study of technical replicates of blood from several donors. Profiled with immunoSEQ multiplex PCR; TCRdb holds only in-frame clones, not every one. Found here are under 50,000 clones, about 96% of them singletons; the top ten hold approximately 0.37%. The specimen sequenced was T cells isolated from PBMCs. These receptors were collected from a human donor in good health.

The V gene is TRBV11-3, the J gene TRBJ2-6, with no clear D. The CDR3 has 15 residues. V shed 1 base and J shed 3 bases, with 7 bases lying between them. The germline V gene has CDR1 SGHNT and CDR2 YENEEA. The CDR3 DNA reads as TGTGCCAGCAGCTTAGGTCAACTTGGGGCCAACGTCCTGACTTTC. Amino acids: CASSLGQLGANVLTF.

The chain uses TRBV27 and TRBJ2-7; 10 bases align to TRBD1. The CDR3 consists of 13 residues. Germline CDR1 is MNHEY and CDR2 is SMNVEV (reference sequence). V gave up 6 bases and J gave up 4 bases; unmatched junction bases: 3. The CDR3 DNA is TGTGCCAGCAGGACAGGGGGCACGTACGAGCAGTACTTC. As protein: CASRTGGTYEQYF.

The rearrangement uses TRBV15 and TRBJ2-7, with 7 bases aligning to TRBD1. V lost 2 bases and J lost 3; bases outside the gene matches: 7. CDR1 LNHNV and CDR2 YYDKDF come from the germline V gene (reference sequence). The CDR3 is made up of 15 amino acids. The CDR3 bases are TGTGCCACCAGCAGATACCACGGACAGGACTACGAGCAGTACTTC. Its protein product is CATSRYHGQDYEQYF.